A single sample gave rise to the 9 T cell receptor beta chains below, sequenced in a study of blood T cells in healthy people across ages. Primers used in a second PCR of roughly 7 to 12 cycles were a sample-barcoded 5' primer and a J-beta primer mix. Each CDR3 protein gets one entry after TCRdb re-called the 5' RACE reads with MiXCR. The table shows approximately 800,000 distinct CDR3 sequences, with about 53% occurring only once. Input material: blood. These receptors came from a man older than 75 in good health.

The rearrangement links TRBV3-1 to TRBJ2-3; D is undetermined. Germline CDR1 and CDR2: LGHDT and YNNKEL (reference sequence). Trimming removed 1 base at V and 14 bases at J, with 22 bases between. The CDR3 is made up of 15 amino acids. CDR3 amino acids: CASSQGMVRAGYAYF. The DNA for the CDR3 is TGTGCCAGCAGCCAAGGTATGGTCCGGGCAGGATACGCGTATTTT.

The genes are TRBV7-9 and TRBJ1-2; TRBD1 agrees at 10 bases. Germline assignment: CDR1 SEHNR and CDR2 FQNEAQ (reference sequence). V was clipped by 0 bases and J by 7 bases; unmatched bases: 2. This CDR3 spans 14 amino acids. In DNA form, the CDR3 reads TGTGCCAGCAGCTTAGCTGGGACAGGGGCTGGCTACACCTTC. Its translation is CASSLAGTGAGYTF.

The rearrangement uses TRBV20-1 and TRBJ2-7, with D possibly matching TRBD2 (5 bases). Germline CDR1 reads DFQATT; CDR2 reads SNEGSKA (reference sequence). V lost 6 bases and J lost 4, with 22 bases in between. This CDR3 comprises 15 residues. CDR3 protein: CSAEPPSAGVYEQYF. CDR3 coding DNA: TGCAGTGCAGAGCCCCCCAGCGCGGGCGTATACGAGCAGTACTTC.

CDR3 region: CASKMVQRRSNYGYTF. CDR3 sequence (DNA): TGTGCCAGCAAGATGGTACAACGTCGGTCTAACTATGGCTACACCTTC. This chain links TRBV6-5 with TRBJ1-2; no clear D gene. Germline V gives CDR1 MNHEY, CDR2 SVGAGI. V lost 7 bases to trimming and J lost 0 bases, with 18 bases between them. The CDR3 contains 16 residues.

Worth noting for this clonotype: One end of the junction is discordant with germline, which a read error may explain. V and J are TRBV7-3 and TRBJ2-3; weak D call: TRBD1 (6 bases). CDR1 is SGHTA and CDR2 is FQGTGA in the germline V gene. The CDR3 has 14 residues. As DNA, the CDR3 is TGTACCAGCAGCTCAGGGGTAGCGACAGATACGCAGTATTTT. Its protein is CTSSSGVATDTQYF.

This clonotype was seen only a few times. The chain couples TRBV7-2 to TRBJ2-7, with a weak D call TRBD1 (6 bases). V dropped 6 bases and J dropped 4 bases, with 19 bases sitting between them. The CDR3 has 15 residues. Germline CDR1 reads SGHTA; CDR2 reads FQGNSA. The CDR3 bases are TGTGCCAGCAGGCCTACCGGGACAAGAATTTACGAGCAGTACTTC. This gives the protein CASRPTGTRIYEQYF.

This clonotype came up a few times. The CDR3 DNA follows: TGTGCCAGCAGCTTCCATACAGATACGCAGTATTTT. Its translation is CASSFHTDTQYF. The rearrangement uses TRBV7-8 and TRBJ2-3; D gene ambiguous. Trimming pared 3 bases from V and 3 bases from J, leaving 4 bases between. CDR1 SGHVS and CDR2 FQNEAQ come from the germline V gene. The CDR3 extends over 12 amino acids. Complete variable domain (other parts from reference TRBV7-8 and TRBJ2-3): GAGVSQSPRYKVAKRGQDVALRCDPISGHVSLFWYQQALGQGPEFLTYFQNEAQLDKSGLPSDRFFAERPEGSVSTLKIQRTQQEDSAVYLCASSFHTDTQYFGPGTRLTVL.

The chain links TRBV27 to TRBJ2-3, with 8 bases identical to TRBD2. V was pared by 5 bases and J by 8 bases, with 12 bases of the junction left unmatched. In germline, CDR1 is MNHEY, CDR2 SMNVEV (reference sequence). CDR3 length: 15 amino acids. CDR3 region: CASSISGTTSSTQYF. CDR3 DNA sequence: TGTGCCAGCAGTATTAGCGGGACCACCTCCAGTACGCAGTATTTT.

This clonotype was found a few times. The genes are TRBV5-1 and TRBJ2-1; D uncertain. The CDR3 runs to 11 residues. Germline-derived CDR1 and CDR2 are SGHRS and YFSETQ. V was trimmed by 6 bases and J by 6 bases, leaving 7 bases between them. The CDR3 is CASNRINEQFF. In DNA, the CDR3 is TGCGCCAGCAACCGAATCAATGAGCAGTTCTTC.